This TCR beta chain emerged from a study of T cell responses to AZD1222 COVID-19 vaccine (dated by TCRdb to about 2021). Notes on the research overall: A total of 233 trial participants underwent TCR sequencing, of whom about 200 had received two doses of AZD1222 and around 26 had received two doses of the MenACWY control vaccine. Trial participants were enrolled into age subgroups of 18-55, 56-69 and 70-plus years, which contained around 150, 29 and 61 TCR-sequenced participants, respectively.

A word on this clone: Its cognate antigen has yet to be identified. Per-base quality was not reported, and no clone a single base away is much larger than it.

The CDR3 regions of human TCRbeta chains were analyzed by immunosequencing. On the authors' methods: TCRs in the repertoires were matched against a reference library of SARS-CoV-2-specific TCRs that had been generated with the MIRA antigen-specificity platform. Breadth was defined as the fraction of unique TCRs that were SARS-CoV-2-associated. Depth was defined as the fraction of total T cells that were SARS-CoV-2-associated. Using the MIRA data, each spike-specific TCR was mapped to the spike region that the TCR reacts to and placed in a CD4 or CD8 class. Log10-transformed breadth and depth values were compared by one-way ANOVA with Sidak's multiple comparisons tests. TCRdb's version of the immuneACCESS table is confined to in-frame rearrangements and falls short of the full clone set. An unresolved V gene accounts for under half of the shortfall where checked; the remainder is of unknown origin. The V and J calls and the clone size are those of that table, but D and trimming were determined from the DNA. The sample data list roughly 270,000 clones, and approximately 94% of these were observed just once. In total, the top ten clones hold about 0.5% of the sample.

Between the V and J ends, shortened by 8 bases and 3 bases respectively, the junction contains 23 bases. CDR1 and CDR2 (SGHTA, FQGNSA) derive from the germline V gene. The CDR3 measures 16 amino acids from cysteine to phenylalanine. Only the CDR3 DNA stays, 48 bases, in frame from base 1. What the work shows at the level of the full study, not this receptor alone: The vaccine-associated CD4 TCRs covered the entire spike protein, and the dominant responses fell in regions 160-218 and 743-854. In the small 56-69-year group, the increase in depth fell short of significance, most likely because of low power. Participants were mostly white British, with more females than males. The authors suggested clonal diversity may have been underestimated. Because no samples from the day 14 peak response were available, repertoires could be characterized only after the peak T cell response. Conclusions about previously exposed vaccinees are limited because only six or seven AZD1222 recipients were SARS-CoV-2 seropositive at baseline. Reportedly, close to half of the unique spike-specific TCRs recognized epitopes lying outside the regions that are mutated in the B.1.351 and B.1.1.7 variants. After two AZD1222 doses, spike-specific TCR breadth and depth were significantly higher than at day 0 and than in MenACWY recipients.

The sample's time point label, decoded: about 28 days (+/-7) after the second vaccine dose. AZD1222 recipients with second doses at about 4 weeks or about 12 weeks were pooled, because spike-specific TCR depth and breadth did not differ between schedules. The vaccinee samples were drawn from two UK trials, COV001 and COV002, one of which was a single-blind randomized controlled phase 2/3 trial testing AZD1222 (ChAdOx1 nCoV-19) in healthy adults. For TCRbeta chain sequencing, PBMC samples were collected from trial participants at day 0 and at day 28 after the second dose. The clonotype originates from an adult who received the AZD1222 COVID-19 vaccine. The chain was built from TRBV7-2 and TRBJ2-7; possibly the D gene is TRBD1, per 7 matching bases. The source material was peripheral blood, sampled 28 days after the second AZD1222 dose. Here the CDR3 is given as CASSLVGGDRGYEQYF. In nucleotide form, the sequence is TGTGCCAGCTCCTTAGTCGGCGGGGACAGAGGCTACGAGCAGTACTTC.